This TCR beta chain was observed in a study of early T cells in non-severe SARS-CoV-2 infection (dated by TCRdb to about 2021). Background for the entire study: Because TCR sequencing was done on bulk RNA from unsorted whole blood, the alpha and beta chains could not be paired.

Here is what the overall study found, with its caveats: VDJdb matching was skewed toward anti-spike CD8 responses and likely underestimated virus-specific expansions by missing private and CD4 specificities.

V is clipped by 5 bases and J by 5 bases, and the sequence between their germline boundaries is 17 bases long. CDR3 length: 14 amino acids, cysteine to phenylalanine. The sequence is cut down to CDR3 DNA, 42 bases in frame from base 1. Based on the germline V gene (reference sequence), the CDR1 and CDR2 sequences are DFQATT and SNEGSKA. Libraries came from 5' RACE. The instrument was a NextSeq 500. Unique molecular identifiers were attached to individual cDNA molecules in the TCR library protocol so that sequencing error and PCR bias could be corrected. TCR alpha and beta chains were both sequenced, and the abundances of alpha and beta sequences in each sample were closely correlated with each other. The authors processed their data as follows. Decombinator V4 was used to annotate TCR sequences for V gene, J gene and CDR3. TCRs were defined as expanded if a significant change between any two time points was detected under a Poisson model with p below 0.0001. TCR abundances were normalised to the total number of TCRs sequenced in each sample and reported as counts per million. MAIT TCRs were defined by TRAV1-2 paired with TRAJ12, TRAJ20 or TRAJ33, and iNKT TCRs by TRAV10 paired with TRAJ18. A search of VDJdb, accessed on 1 November 2021, was run for TCRs annotated to CMV, EBV and SARS-CoV-2, with TCRs annotated for multiple antigens excluded. TCRdb applied fastp at Q25 and MiXCR to the public reads, then kept only in-frame beta chains. Identical CDR3 protein sequences are pooled into one entry, listed with their most common genes and DNA. These V and J calls are TCRdb output, not the study's own analysis. This sample is represented by approximately 37,000 distinct CDR3 sequences; approximately 5.9% of them were singletons. Of the sample, 6% to 6.5% is held by the ten largest clones.

This clonotype was seen at least ten times. Its antigen remains unidentified. No base quality values were provided; no much bigger clone lies one nucleotide off. This was a case-control study nested in a cohort of healthcare workers in London, UK, who had nasopharyngeal swab PCR tests and blood samples taken every week. Healthcare workers were recruited during the week of the UK lockdown, between 23 and 31 March 2020, and followed weekly for up to roughly 15 weeks. The sequence joins TRBV20-1 to TRBJ2-3, with a tentative D gene TRBD2 over 6 matching bases. The sequence derives from an adult who was a healthcare worker with PCR-confirmed SARS-CoV-2 infection or an uninfected control (not recorded which). Here the sequenced sample was whole blood, taken at baseline. The nucleotide sequence reads as follows: TGCAGTGCTTCCGGGACTCGGGGCCGAGATACGCAGTATTTT. It is translated as CSASGTRGRDTQYF.